This is a list of T cell receptor beta chains from one sample in a study of Ad26.COV2.S vaccination and SARS-CoV-2 variants. The protocol was immunoSEQ multiplex PCR, while the TCRdb copy is restricted to in-frame clones and leaves out a portion. The repertoire holds hundreds of thousands of clones, with more than 70% as singletons. The material sequenced was peripheral blood, taken in a trial of Ad26.COV2.S vaccine versus placebo. The receptor set was obtained from a person between 18 and 60 years old who received the Ad26.COV2.S COVID-19 vaccine or a placebo. Each CDR3 is given with its conserved first and last residue. A D gene is named only where the DNA matches it firmly. The size entry is marked missing in some rows and otherwise reads once, few, many or a size class.

J | V | D | size | CDR3 | DNA
TRBJ1-6 | TRBV24-1 | NA | NA | CATTYSGPNFSPLHF | TGTGCCACCACCTACTCCGGACCTAATTTTTCACCCCTCCACTTT
TRBJ2-5 | TRBV15 | NA | NA | CATSRDRGTFLQGQETQYF | TGTGCCACCAGCAGAGATCGAGGAACATTTCTTCAGGGCCAAGAGACCCAGTACTTC
TRBJ2-2 | TRBV15 | NA | once | CATSRDPGGELFF | TGTGCCACCAGCAGAGACCCGGGAGGGGAGCTGTTTTTT
TRBJ2-1 | TRBV18 | NA | NA | CASSPPLGTFTYNEQFF | TGTGCCAGCTCACCACCGCTTGGGACTTTTACCTACAATGAGCAGTTCTTC
TRBJ1-1 | TRBV25-1 | NA | few | CASSSQGVEAFF | TGTGCCAGCAGTTCCCAGGGTGTTGAAGCTTTCTTT
TRBJ2-7 | TRBV20-1 | NA | NA | CSASSGALDEQYF | TGCAGTGCTAGTTCCGGGGCTCTTGACGAGCAGTACTTC
TRBJ2-7 | TRBV30 | TRBD2 | NA | CAWSVWTSNEQYF | TGTGCCTGGAGTGTTTGGACTAGCAACGAGCAGTACTTC
TRBJ2-7 | TRBV24-1 | NA | few | CATSEGGTYEQYF | TGTGCCACCAGTGAAGGCGGAACCTACGAGCAGTACTTC
TRBJ1-4 | TRBV9 | NA | few | CASSVHQGGNEKLFF | TGTGCCAGCAGCGTACACCAGGGTGGAAATGAAAAACTGTTTTTT
TRBJ1-5 | TRBV12-3/TRBV12-4 | NA | NA | CASSLSSNQPQHF | TGTGCCAGCAGTCTCAGCAGCAATCAGCCCCAGCATTTT
TRBJ2-5 | TRBV5-5 | NA | NA | CASSLGGKETQYF | TGTGCCAGCAGCTTGGGGGGGAAGGAGACCCAGTACTTC
TRBJ2-7 | TRBV3-1/TRBV3-2 | NA | NA | CASSQVGNEQYF | TGTGCCAGCAGCCAAGTAGGGAACGAGCAGTACTTC
TRBJ2-2 | TRBV11-3 | TRBD1 | NA | CASSLDGFTGVTGELFF | TGTGCCAGCAGCTTAGATGGTTTTACAGGGGTCACCGGGGAGCTGTTTTTT
TRBJ1-4 | TRBV7-8 | NA | NA | CASSRGQGNEKLFF | TGTGCCAGCAGCAGAGGGCAGGGTAATGAAAAACTGTTTTTT
TRBJ2-2 | TRBV20-1 | NA | NA | CSASSSWTGELFF | TGCAGTGCTAGTTCTAGCTGGACCGGGGAGCTGTTTTTT
TRBJ2-5 | TRBV11-2 | NA | NA | CASSLEAGAYETQYF | TGTGCCAGCAGCTTAGAGGCGGGGGCGTATGAGACCCAGTACTTC
TRBJ2-7 | TRBV11-1 | NA | NA | CASSLVRGRPSYEQYF | TGTGCCAGCAGCTTAGTCCGGGGGCGTCCCTCCTACGAGCAGTACTTC
TRBJ1-1 | TRBV9 | NA | once | CASSVVGGNTEAFF | TGTGCCAGCAGCGTAGTTGGGGGGAACACTGAAGCTTTCTTT
TRBJ2-1 | TRBV18 | TRBD1 | NA | CASSQGQGSFQFF | TGTGCCAGCTCACAGGGACAGGGATCTTTCCAGTTCTTC
TRBJ2-3 | TRBV3-1/TRBV3-2 | NA | NA | CASSQVGGETDTQYF | TGTGCCAGCAGCCAAGTAGGGGGTGAGACAGATACGCAGTATTTT
TRBJ1-5 | TRBV19 | NA | once | CASSIVQSNQPQHF | TGTGCCAGTAGTATAGTCCAAAGCAATCAGCCCCAGCATTTT
TRBJ1-5 | TRBV10-1 | TRBD1 | NA | CASVVGEGASTYQPQHF | TGCGCCAGTGTTGTGGGGGAGGGGGCCAGCACGTATCAGCCCCAGCATTTT
TRBJ2-3 | TRBV7-2 | NA | NA | CASSLVGLGTDTQYF | TGTGCCAGCAGCTTAGTGGGACTTGGCACAGATACGCAGTATTTT
TRBJ1-2 | TRBV18 | NA | NA | CASSPGSRDYGYTF | TGTGCCAGCTCACCGGGCAGCCGAGACTATGGCTACACCTTC
TRBJ1-2 | TRBV5-6 | TRBD1 | NA | CASSFDRDYGYTF | TGTGCCAGCAGTTTCGACAGGGATTATGGCTACACCTTC
TRBJ2-5 | TRBV5-4 | TRBD1 | NA | CASSVPGQGKTQYF | TGTGCCAGCAGCGTGCCGGGACAGGGAAAGACCCAGTACTTC
TRBJ2-7 | TRBV12-3/TRBV12-4 | NA | once | CASRGQLIGEQYF | TGTGCCAGCAGGGGGCAACTTATTGGGGAGCAGTACTTC
TRBJ2-1 | TRBV3-1/TRBV3-2 | NA | NA | CASSPLGGYNEQFF | TGTGCCAGCAGCCCCTTAGGCGGATACAATGAGCAGTTCTTC